The T cell receptor (beta chain) under discussion was sequenced for a study of spatial heterogeneity in lung cancer. Findings and limits, study-wide: For expanded intratumoral alpha and beta TCRs, counts tracked tumor mutation counts.

The germline V and J ends were trimmed by 3 bases and 5 bases, with 13 bases remaining between them. Germline V gives CDR1 KGHSH, CDR2 LQKENI. The CDR3 sequence is 14 residues long. As concerns this clonotype: What it recognizes is unknown. As an off-target read in a library built for alpha chains, this beta chain has a frequency of little significance.

TCRdb re-called the 5' RACE reads with MiXCR, one entry per CDR3 protein. The table lists approximately 11,000 distinct CDR3 sequences, approximately 4.7% of them singletons. Time point meaning: sample taken at primary tumor resection. Patients with untreated early-stage non-small cell lung cancer, numbering 55 to 75, were the donors. The sequencing used lung tumor tissue, collected at surgery. J is TRBJ2-5 and V is TRBV18; D gene uncertain. The sequence was obtained from a male donor with early-stage non-small cell lung cancer. CDR3 in amino acids: CASSPLMAGETQYF. CDR3 DNA: TGTGCCAGCTCACCCTTAATGGCCGGGGAGACCCAGTACTTC.